This passage covers 9 T cell receptor beta chains from one sample sequenced in a study of T-cell reconstitution after alpha-beta-depleted transplantation in children. Preparation of the TCRbeta library involved a method that used unique molecular identifiers. TCRdb re-analysed the PCR reads in MiXCR, keeping a single row per CDR3 protein. Here the sample spans around 450,000 distinct CDR3 sequences, about 17% being singletons. The sample was PBMCs, mostly from graft donor cells, taken 360 days after TCRalphabeta/CD19-depleted stem cell transplant. All receptors derive from a boy younger than two who had a stem cell transplant for Wiskott-Aldrich syndrome, so the T cells may come from the graft donor.

This chain connects TRBV7-2 to TRBJ2-5, with 11 bases aligning to TRBD2. The CDR3 is 16 amino acids. J was trimmed by 7 bases and V by 1 base; bases with no gene match: 8. The germline CDR1 and CDR2 sequences are SGHTA and FQGNSA. The CDR3 DNA sequence: TGTGCCAGCAGCTTAGAACTAGCGGGAGTTAAAGGGACCCAGTACTTC. Translation gives CASSLELAGVKGTQYF.

This clonotype occurred a few times. The chain links TRBV7-9 to TRBJ2-2; D call uncertain. Trimming pared 5 bases from V and 5 bases from J, leaving 3 bases between. The CDR3 sequence is 11 residues long. The germline gives CDR1 SEHNR, CDR2 FQNEAQ (reference sequence). The CDR3 bases are TGTGCCAGCAGCCCAACCGGGGAGCTGTTTTTT. This codes for CASSPTGELFF.

This clonotype appeared a few times. This chain connects TRBV12-3 or TRBV12-4 to TRBJ2-7, with 12 bases identical to TRBD1. Trimming at V came to 2 bases and at J to 5 bases, leaving 7 bases not matched to a gene. This CDR3 region has 16 residues. CDR3 in amino acids: CASSLLLGQGAHEQYF. The CDR3 DNA sequence: TGTGCCAGCAGTTTACTGCTGGGACAGGGGGCCCACGAGCAGTACTTC.

This clonotype turned up a few times. The CDR3 sequence: CASSFSHGTTRPLYEQYF. As DNA, the CDR3 is TGCGCCAGCAGCTTTTCCCACGGGACGACGCGTCCTTTGTACGAGCAGTACTTC. This rearrangement joins TRBV5-1 to TRBJ2-7, with D possibly being TRBD1 or TRBD2 (5 bases each). The CDR3 extends over 18 amino acids. The V gene lost 2 bases and the J gene lost 4 bases, with 25 bases spanning the gap. Germline V gene sequence: CDR1 SGHRS, CDR2 YFSETQ.

This clonotype was detected a few times. The rearrangement links TRBV29-1 to TRBJ2-7; 7 bases are shared with TRBD1. Germline CDR1 SQVTM, CDR2 ANQGSEA. There are 15 residues in the CDR3. V shed 6 bases and J 1 base; nucleotides not matched to a gene: 12. CDR3 protein: CSVTNNRGRSYEQYF. DNA of the CDR3: TGCAGCGTGACCAATAACAGGGGTCGGTCCTACGAGCAGTACTTC.

This chain joins TRBV13 and TRBJ2-7, with D uncertain. The CDR3 covers 13 residues. Germline loops: CDR1 PRHDT, CDR2 FYEKMQ (reference sequence). Trimming took off 3 bases at V and 0 bases at J, with 6 bases between the two ends. Here the CDR3 reads CASSFYNSYEQYF. In DNA, the CDR3 is TGTGCCAGCAGCTTTTATAACTCCTACGAGCAGTACTTC.

This clonotype was picked up many times. This chain joins TRBV29-1 and TRBJ2-7, with TRBD1 matching 7 bases. With V trimmed by 6 bases and J by 2 bases, 7 bases remained unmatched. The CDR3 runs to 13 residues. Germline V gives CDR1 SQVTM, CDR2 ANQGSEA. In DNA form, the CDR3 reads TGCAGCGTGAGGGGGCAGGCCGCCTACGAGCAGTACTTC. Translation gives CSVRGQAAYEQYF.

V usage is TRBV11-2 and J usage is TRBJ2-2; TRBD2 matches 13 bases. The germline CDR1 and CDR2 sequences are SGHAT and FQNNGV. V lost 5 bases, J lost 4 bases, and 10 bases stayed unmatched. The CDR3 is 18 residues long. The CDR3 nucleotides read TGTGCCAGCAGCGAAAGAGGACTAGCGGGAGAGGCCACCGGGGAGCTGTTTTTT. Translating it yields CASSERGLAGEATGELFF.

This clonotype was picked up many times. The chain carries TRBV12-3 or TRBV12-4 and TRBJ1-6, with no clear D. Trimming left V 1 base short and J 6 bases short, with 1 base between. The CDR3 runs to 12 residues. The CDR3 DNA is TGTGCCAGCAGTTTAGTTAATTCACCCCTCCACTTT. It yields the protein CASSLVNSPLHF.